This TCR beta chain comes out of a study of control samples from healthy donors and cancer patients. Repertoires were generated with immunoSEQ multiplex PCR, while TCRdb's copy carries only in-frame clones and drops some. The table includes some 140,000 clones, roughly 92% detected once. The germline V gene has CDR1 MDHEN and CDR2 SYDVKM. This CDR3 is built from 16 residues. V was pared by 10 bases and J by 2 bases, with 21 bases between. The TCR sequence derives from a man aged 25 to 40 in good health. The chain couples TRBV28 to TRBJ1-3; maybe TRBD1 (5 bases). Sample: blood. The chain's CDR3 is CATSRGSVLAGNTIYF. In DNA, the CDR3 is TGTGCCACCAGCCGGGGGTCGGTCTTGGCTGGAAACACCATATATTTT.